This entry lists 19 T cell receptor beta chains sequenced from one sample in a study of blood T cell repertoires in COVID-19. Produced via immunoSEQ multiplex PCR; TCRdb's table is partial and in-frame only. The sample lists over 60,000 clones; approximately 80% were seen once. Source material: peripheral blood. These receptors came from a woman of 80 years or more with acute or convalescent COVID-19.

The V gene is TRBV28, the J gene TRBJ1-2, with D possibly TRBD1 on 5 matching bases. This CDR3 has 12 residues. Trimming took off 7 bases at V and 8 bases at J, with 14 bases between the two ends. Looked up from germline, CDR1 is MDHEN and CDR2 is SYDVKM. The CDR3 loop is CASKRQGGGYTF. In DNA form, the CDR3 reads TGTGCCAGCAAAAGGCAGGGTGGCGGCTACACCTTC.

The CDR3 DNA reads TGTGCCAGCTCAGGACAGGGGGCCGGCTACGAGCAGTACTTC. This sequence encodes CASSGQGAGYEQYF. This rearrangement joins TRBV18 to TRBJ2-7; the match to TRBD1 covers 11 bases. This CDR3 contains 14 residues. J was trimmed by 3 bases and V by 5 bases; bases with no gene match: 3. CDR1 KGHSH and CDR2 LQKENI come from the germline V gene.

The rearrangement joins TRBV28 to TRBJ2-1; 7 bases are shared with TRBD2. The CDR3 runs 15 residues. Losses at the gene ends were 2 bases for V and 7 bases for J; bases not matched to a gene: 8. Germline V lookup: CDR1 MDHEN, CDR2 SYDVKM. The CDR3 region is CASSLRTGTKNEQFF. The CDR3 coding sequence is TGTGCCAGCAGTTTACGAACCGGGACTAAGAATGAGCAGTTCTTC. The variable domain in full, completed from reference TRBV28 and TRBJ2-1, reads DVKVTQSSRYLVKRTGEKVFLECVQDMDHENMFWYRQDPGLGLRLIYFSYDVKMKEKGDIPEGYSVSREKKERFSLILESASTNQTSMYLCASSLRTGTKNEQFFGPGTRLTVL.

The CDR3 here is CASKQGTMNTEAFF. In nucleotides, the CDR3 is TGTGCCAGCAAACAGGGAACCATGAACACTGAAGCTTTCTTT. J is TRBJ1-1 and V is TRBV27; possible D gene TRBD1, 6 bases. There are 14 residues in the CDR3. Trimming cost V 7 bases and J 0 bases, with 12 bases left between them. The V gene's germline CDR1 is MNHEY and CDR2 SMNVEV (reference sequence).

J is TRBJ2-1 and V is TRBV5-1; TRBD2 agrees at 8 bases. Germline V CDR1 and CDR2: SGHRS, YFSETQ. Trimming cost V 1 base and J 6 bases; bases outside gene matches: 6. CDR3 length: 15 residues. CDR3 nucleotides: TGCGCCAGCAGCTTGACGTTAGCGGGGAGCAATGAGCAGTTCTTC. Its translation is CASSLTLAGSNEQFF.

In DNA form, the CDR3 reads TGTGCCTGGAGGGCACTAGGGAGTTTGACAGATACGCAGTATTTT. This encodes CAWRALGSLTDTQYF. The chain is built from TRBV30 and TRBJ2-3, with D maybe TRBD2 (5 bases). The germline V gene encodes CDR1 GTSNPN and CDR2 SVGIG (reference sequence). The CDR3 sequence is 15 residues long. V lost 3 bases and J 3 bases, leaving 16 bases between the germline ends.

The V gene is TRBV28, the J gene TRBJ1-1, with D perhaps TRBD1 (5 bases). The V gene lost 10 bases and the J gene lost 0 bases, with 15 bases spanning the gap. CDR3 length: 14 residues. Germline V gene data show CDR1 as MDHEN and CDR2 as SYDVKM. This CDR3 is CAIRMGLLNTEAFF. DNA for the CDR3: TGTGCCATTAGGATGGGACTCCTGAACACTGAAGCTTTCTTT.

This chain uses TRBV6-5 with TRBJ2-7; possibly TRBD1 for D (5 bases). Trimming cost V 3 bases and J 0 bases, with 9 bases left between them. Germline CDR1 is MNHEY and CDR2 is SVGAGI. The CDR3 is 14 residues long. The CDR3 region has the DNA TGTGCCAGCAGTTATGATCAGGGCTCCTACGAGCAGTACTTC. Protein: CASSYDQGSYEQYF.

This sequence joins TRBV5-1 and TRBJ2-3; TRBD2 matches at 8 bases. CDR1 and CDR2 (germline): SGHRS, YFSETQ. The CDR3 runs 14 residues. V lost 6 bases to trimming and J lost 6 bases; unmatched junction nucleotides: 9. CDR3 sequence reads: CASTLAGPGDTQYF. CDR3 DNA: TGCGCCAGCACCCTAGCGGGCCCGGGGGATACGCAGTATTTT.

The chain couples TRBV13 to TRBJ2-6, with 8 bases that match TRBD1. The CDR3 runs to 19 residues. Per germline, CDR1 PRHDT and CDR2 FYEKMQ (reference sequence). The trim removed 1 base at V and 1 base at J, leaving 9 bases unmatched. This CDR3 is CASSLEDRASRSGANVLTF. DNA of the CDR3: TGTGCCAGCAGCTTAGAGGACAGGGCAAGTCGTTCTGGGGCCAACGTCCTGACTTTC.

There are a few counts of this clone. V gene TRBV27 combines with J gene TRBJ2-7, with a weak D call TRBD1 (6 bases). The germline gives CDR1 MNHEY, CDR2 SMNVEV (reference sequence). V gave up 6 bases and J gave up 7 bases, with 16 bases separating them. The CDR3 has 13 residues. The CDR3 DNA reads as TGTGCCAGCAGGTTCCTCACAGGGCGGGAGCAGTACTTC. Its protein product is CASRFLTGREQYF.

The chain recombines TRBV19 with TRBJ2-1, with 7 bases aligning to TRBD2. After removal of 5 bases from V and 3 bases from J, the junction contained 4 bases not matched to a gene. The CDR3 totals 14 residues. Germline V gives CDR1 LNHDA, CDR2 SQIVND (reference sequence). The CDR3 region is CASSPSGLYNEQFF. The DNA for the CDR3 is TGTGCCAGTAGTCCTAGCGGCCTCTACAATGAGCAGTTCTTC.

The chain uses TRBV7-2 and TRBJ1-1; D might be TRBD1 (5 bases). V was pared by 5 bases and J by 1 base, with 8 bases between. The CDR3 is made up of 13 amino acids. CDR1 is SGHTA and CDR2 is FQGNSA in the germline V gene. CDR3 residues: CASSAGQNTEAFF. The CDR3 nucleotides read TGTGCCAGCAGCGCAGGACAGAACACTGAAGCTTTCTTT. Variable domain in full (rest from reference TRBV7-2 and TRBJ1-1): GAGVSQSPSNKVTEKGKDVELRCDPISGHTALYWYRQSLGQGLEFLIYFQGNSAPDKSGLPSDRFSAERTGGSVSTLTIQRTQQEDSAVYLCASSAGQNTEAFFGQGTRLTVV.

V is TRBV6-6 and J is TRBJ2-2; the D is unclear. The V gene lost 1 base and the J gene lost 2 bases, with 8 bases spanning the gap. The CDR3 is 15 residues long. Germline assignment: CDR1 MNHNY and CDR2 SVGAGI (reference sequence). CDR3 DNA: TGTGCCAGCAGTTACTTCTACCAAAACACCGGGGAGCTGTTTTTT. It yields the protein CASSYFYQNTGELFF.

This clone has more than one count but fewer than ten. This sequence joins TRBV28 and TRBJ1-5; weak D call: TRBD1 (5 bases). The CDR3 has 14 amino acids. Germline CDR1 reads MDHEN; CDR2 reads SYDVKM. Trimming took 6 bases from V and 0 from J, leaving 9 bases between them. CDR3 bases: TGTGCCAGCAGCCTGGGGCTTAGCAATCAGCCCCAGCATTTT. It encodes CASSLGLSNQPQHF.

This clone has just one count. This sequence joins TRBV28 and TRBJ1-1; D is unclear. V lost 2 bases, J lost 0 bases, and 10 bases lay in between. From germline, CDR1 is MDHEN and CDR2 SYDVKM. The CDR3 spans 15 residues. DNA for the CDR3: TGTGCCAGCAGTTTAGGAGGGATTATGAACACTGAAGCTTTCTTT. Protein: CASSLGGIMNTEAFF.

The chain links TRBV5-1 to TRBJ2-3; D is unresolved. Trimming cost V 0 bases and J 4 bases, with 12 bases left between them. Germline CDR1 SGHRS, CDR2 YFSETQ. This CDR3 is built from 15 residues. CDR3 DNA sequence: TGCGCCAGCAGCTTGGGTCAGTTCGCAGCAGATACGCAGTATTTT. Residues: CASSLGQFAADTQYF.

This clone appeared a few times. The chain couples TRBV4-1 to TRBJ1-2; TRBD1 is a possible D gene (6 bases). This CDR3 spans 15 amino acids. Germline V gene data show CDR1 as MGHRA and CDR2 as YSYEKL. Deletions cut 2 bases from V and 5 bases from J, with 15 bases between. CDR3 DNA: TGCGCCAGCAGCCAAACCGGGACACAGAATTATGGCTACACCTTC. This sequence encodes CASSQTGTQNYGYTF.

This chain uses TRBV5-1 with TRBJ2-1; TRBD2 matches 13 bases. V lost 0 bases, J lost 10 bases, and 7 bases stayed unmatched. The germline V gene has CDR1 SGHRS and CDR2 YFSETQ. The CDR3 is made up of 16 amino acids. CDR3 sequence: CASSLAGTSGVREQFF. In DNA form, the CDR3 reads TGCGCCAGCAGCTTGGCCGGGACTAGCGGGGTCAGGGAGCAGTTCTTC.